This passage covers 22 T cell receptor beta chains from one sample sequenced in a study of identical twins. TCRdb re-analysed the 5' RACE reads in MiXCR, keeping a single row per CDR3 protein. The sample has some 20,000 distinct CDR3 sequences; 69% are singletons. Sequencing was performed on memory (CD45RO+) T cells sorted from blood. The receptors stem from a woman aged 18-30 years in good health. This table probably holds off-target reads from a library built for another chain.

The DNA for the CDR3 is TGTGCCATCAGTGAGGAGGGGCTGGGCACAGATACGCAGTATTTT. Protein product: CAISEEGLGTDTQYF. The rearrangement uses TRBV10-3 and TRBJ2-3; the D call may be TRBD1 or TRBD2 (5 bases each). The CDR3 consists of 15 residues. Germline loops: CDR1 ENHRY, CDR2 SYGVKD. Trimming left V 2 bases short and J 1 base short, with 10 bases between.

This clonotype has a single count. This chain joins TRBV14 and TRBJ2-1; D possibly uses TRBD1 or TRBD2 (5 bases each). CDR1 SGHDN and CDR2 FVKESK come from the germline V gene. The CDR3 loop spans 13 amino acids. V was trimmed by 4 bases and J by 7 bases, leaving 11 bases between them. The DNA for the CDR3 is TGTGCCAGCAGCCGGGACCTTCCAAATGAGCAGTTCTTC. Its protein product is CASSRDLPNEQFF.

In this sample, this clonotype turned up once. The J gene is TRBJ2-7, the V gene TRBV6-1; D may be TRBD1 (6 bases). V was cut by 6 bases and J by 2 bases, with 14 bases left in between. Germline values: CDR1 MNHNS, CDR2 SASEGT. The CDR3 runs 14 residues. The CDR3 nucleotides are TGTGCCAGCAGGGCAGGGGCTTGGACCTACGAGCAGTACTTC. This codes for CASRAGAWTYEQYF.

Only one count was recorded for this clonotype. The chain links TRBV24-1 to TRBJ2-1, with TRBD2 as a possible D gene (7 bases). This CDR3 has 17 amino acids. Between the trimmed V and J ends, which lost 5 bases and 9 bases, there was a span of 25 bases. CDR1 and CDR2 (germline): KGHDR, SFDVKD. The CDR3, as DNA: TGTGCCACCAGTGCAACAGGGAGTGGCGGGGGTAAAAGTGAGCAGTTCTTC. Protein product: CATSATGSGGGKSEQFF.

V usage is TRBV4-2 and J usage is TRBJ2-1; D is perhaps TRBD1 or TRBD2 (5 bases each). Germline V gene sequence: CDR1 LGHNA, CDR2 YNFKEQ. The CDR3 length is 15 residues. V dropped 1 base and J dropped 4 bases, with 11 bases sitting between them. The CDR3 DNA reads TGTGCCAGCAGCCAAGGCGGAGAGGGGTACAATGAGCAGTTCTTC. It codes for CASSQGGEGYNEQFF.

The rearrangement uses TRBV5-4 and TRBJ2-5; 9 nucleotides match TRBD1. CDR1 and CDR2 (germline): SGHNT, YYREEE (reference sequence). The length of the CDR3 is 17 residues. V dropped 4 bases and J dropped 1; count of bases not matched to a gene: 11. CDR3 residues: CASSRLQGAGTQETQYF. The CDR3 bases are TGTGCCAGCAGCCGGTTACAGGGGGCGGGAACCCAAGAGACCCAGTACTTC.

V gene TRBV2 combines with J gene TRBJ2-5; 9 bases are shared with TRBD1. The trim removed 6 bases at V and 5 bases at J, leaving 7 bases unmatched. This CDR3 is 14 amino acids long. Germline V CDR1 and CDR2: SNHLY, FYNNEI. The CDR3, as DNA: TGTGCCAGCAGGTCGGACAGGGGAAGGGAGACCCAGTACTTC. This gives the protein CASRSDRGRETQYF.

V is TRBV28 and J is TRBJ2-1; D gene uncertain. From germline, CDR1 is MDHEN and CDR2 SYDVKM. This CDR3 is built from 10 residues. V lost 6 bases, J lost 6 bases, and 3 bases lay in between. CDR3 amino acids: CASRSNEQFF. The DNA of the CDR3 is TGTGCCAGCAGAAGCAATGAGCAGTTCTTC.

CDR3 coding DNA: TGTGCCAGCAGTGACGGGGTGGGTGAGCAGTTCTTC. Protein sequence: CASSDGVGEQFF. The rearrangement uses TRBV25-1 and TRBJ2-1; a weak D match, TRBD2 (5 bases). Trimming stripped 3 bases from V and 9 bases from J, with 9 bases between. The germline CDR1 and CDR2 sequences are MGHDK and SYGVNS. The CDR3 length is 12 residues.

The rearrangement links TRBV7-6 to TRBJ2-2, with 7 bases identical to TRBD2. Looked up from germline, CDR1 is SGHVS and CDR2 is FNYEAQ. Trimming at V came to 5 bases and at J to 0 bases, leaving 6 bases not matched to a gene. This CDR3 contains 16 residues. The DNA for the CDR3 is TGTGCCAGCAGCCTGGGGAGGGTACCGAACACCGGGGAGCTGTTTTTT. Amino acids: CASSLGRVPNTGELFF.

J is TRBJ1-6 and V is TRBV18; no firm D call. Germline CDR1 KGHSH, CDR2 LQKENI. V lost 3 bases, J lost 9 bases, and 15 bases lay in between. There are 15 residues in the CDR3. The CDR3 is CASSPQEGSGSPLHF. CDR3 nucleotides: TGTGCCAGCTCACCTCAGGAAGGCTCTGGTTCACCCCTCCACTTT.

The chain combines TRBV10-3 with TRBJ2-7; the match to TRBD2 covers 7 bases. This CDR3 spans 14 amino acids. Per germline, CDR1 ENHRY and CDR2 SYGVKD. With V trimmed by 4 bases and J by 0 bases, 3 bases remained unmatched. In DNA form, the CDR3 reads TGTGCCATCAGTGTAGCGGGCTACTCCTACGAGCAGTACTTC. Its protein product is CAISVAGYSYEQYF.

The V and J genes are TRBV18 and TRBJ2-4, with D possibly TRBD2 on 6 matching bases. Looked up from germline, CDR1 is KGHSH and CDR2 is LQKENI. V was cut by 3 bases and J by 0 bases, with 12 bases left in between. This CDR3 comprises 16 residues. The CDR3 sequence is CASSPAGRLAKNIQYF. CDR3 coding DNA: TGTGCCAGCTCACCCGCGGGGCGGCTAGCCAAAAACATTCAGTACTTC.

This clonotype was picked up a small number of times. The CDR3 DNA reads TGCGCCAGCAGCCAGACTAGCGGGAGTCACAATGAGCAGTTCTTC. It codes for CASSQTSGSHNEQFF. J is TRBJ2-1 and V is TRBV4-1; 12 bases are shared with TRBD2. The V gene end was trimmed by 3 bases and the J gene end by 5 bases; junction bases not matched to a gene: 2. In germline, CDR1 is MGHRA, CDR2 YSYEKL. The CDR3 totals 15 residues.

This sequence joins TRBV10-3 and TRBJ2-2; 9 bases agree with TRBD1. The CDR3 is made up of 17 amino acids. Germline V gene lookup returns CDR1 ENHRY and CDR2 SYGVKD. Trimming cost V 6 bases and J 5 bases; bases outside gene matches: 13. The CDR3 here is CAIRTGTGTIGTGELFF. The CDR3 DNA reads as TGTGCCATCAGGACCGGGACAGGGACTATAGGGACCGGGGAGCTGTTTTTT.

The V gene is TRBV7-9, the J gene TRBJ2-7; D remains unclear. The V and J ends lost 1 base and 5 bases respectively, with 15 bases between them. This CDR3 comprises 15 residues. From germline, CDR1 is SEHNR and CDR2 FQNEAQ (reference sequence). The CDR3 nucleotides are TGTGCCAGCAGCTTAGGTAGCCTAACCCTTAACGAGCAGTACTTC. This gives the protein CASSLGSLTLNEQYF.

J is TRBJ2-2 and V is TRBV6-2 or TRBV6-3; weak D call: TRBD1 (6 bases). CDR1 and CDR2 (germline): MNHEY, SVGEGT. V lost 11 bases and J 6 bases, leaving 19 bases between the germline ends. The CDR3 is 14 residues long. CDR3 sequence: CACLNTGFSGELFF. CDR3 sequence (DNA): TGTGCCTGCCTGAACACAGGGTTCTCCGGGGAGCTGTTTTTT.

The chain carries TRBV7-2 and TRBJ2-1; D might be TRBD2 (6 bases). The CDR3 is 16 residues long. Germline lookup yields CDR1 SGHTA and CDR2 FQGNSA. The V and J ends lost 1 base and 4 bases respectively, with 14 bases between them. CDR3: CASSLVGGARYNEQFF. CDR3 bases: TGTGCCAGCAGCTTAGTCGGGGGAGCTCGGTACAATGAGCAGTTCTTC.

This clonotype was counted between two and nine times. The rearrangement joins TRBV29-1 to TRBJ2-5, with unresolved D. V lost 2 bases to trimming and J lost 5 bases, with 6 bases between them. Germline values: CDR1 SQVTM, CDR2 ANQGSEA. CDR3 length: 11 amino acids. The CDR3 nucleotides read TGCAGCGTTGAAAGGGTGGAGACCCAGTACTTC. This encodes CSVERVETQYF.

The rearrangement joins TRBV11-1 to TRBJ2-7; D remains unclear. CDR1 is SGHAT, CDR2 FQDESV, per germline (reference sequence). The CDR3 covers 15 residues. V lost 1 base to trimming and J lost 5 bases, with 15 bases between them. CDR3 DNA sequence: TGTGCCAGCAGCTTAGGCGGCTTCGGCAGCCACGAGCAGTACTTC. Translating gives CASSLGGFGSHEQYF.

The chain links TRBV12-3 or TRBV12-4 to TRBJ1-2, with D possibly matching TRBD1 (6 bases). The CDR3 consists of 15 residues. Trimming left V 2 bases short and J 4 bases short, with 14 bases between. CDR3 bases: TGTGCCAGCAGTTTACCAGGGGCCTTAGGCTATGGCTACACCTTC. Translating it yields CASSLPGALGYGYTF.

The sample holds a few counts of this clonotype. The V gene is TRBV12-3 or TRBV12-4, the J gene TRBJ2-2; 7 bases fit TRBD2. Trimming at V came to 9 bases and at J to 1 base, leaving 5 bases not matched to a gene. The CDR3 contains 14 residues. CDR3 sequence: CASLLAENTGELFF. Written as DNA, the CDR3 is TGTGCCAGTCTGCTAGCGGAGAACACCGGGGAGCTGTTTTTT.